What follows is one T cell receptor (beta chain) and its context. CDR3 length: 15 residues. CDR1 is SEHNR, CDR2 FQNEAQ, per germline (reference sequence). Trimming took 3 bases from V and 8 from J, leaving 16 bases between them. Libraries were prepared by immunoSEQ multiplex PCR; TCRdb keeps only in-frame clonotypes and omits some of them. In the table there are roughly 250,000 clones, around nine tenths of which are singletons. The data derive from a study of blood T cell repertoires in COVID-19. The receptor's source is a woman aged 45-59 years who had recovered from COVID-19. Sequences were obtained from PBMCs or T cells enriched from blood (not recorded which). This rearrangement joins TRBV7-9 to TRBJ1-4; a weak D match, TRBD1 (6 bases). For the CDR3, the DNA is TGTGCCAGCAGCTTCGGGGACAACATGGGGGAAAAACTGTTTTTT. Translated, it gives CASSFGDNMGEKLFF.